The 27 T cell receptor beta chains below all came from one sample that was sequenced in a study of blood T cell repertoires in COVID-19 (dated by TCRdb to 2018 to 2021). Library construction relied on the immunoSEQ multiplex PCR assay. TCRdb mirrors the immuneACCESS table, restricted to in-frame sequences. Some clones are absent from its copies; in checked studies, under half trace to an unresolved V gene, and the reason for the others is unknown. This sample comprises about 150,000 clones, 87% of them detected only once. Clones ranked in the top ten supply about 4.7% of the sample. The material sequenced was peripheral blood. These receptors all come from a human donor in a cohort sampled during active COVID-19.

This chain links TRBV27 with TRBJ1-6; TRBD1 agrees at 7 bases. Germline values: CDR1 MNHEY, CDR2 SMNVEV (reference sequence). The CDR3 runs to 15 residues. V was clipped by 7 bases and J by 6 bases; unmatched bases: 9. As DNA, the CDR3 is TGTGCCAGCACTCCTCAGGGGGGTTCTAATTCACCCCTCCACTTT. Protein product: CASTPQGGSNSPLHF.

The gene calls are TRBV27 and TRBJ2-7; 10 bases are a match to TRBD2. The J segment lost 6 bases and the V segment lost 2 bases, leaving 4 bases of the junction unmatched. CDR3 length: 14 residues. CDR1 is MNHEY, CDR2 SMNVEV, per germline (reference sequence). Written as DNA, the CDR3 is TGTGCCAGCAGTTTAACCAGCGGGGGGGCCGAGCAGTACTTC. Its translation is CASSLTSGGAEQYF.

V usage is TRBV7-2 and J usage is TRBJ1-5, with 8 bases that match TRBD1. From germline, CDR1 is SGHTA and CDR2 FQGNSA. V gave up 6 bases and J gave up 2 bases; unmatched junction bases: 3. The CDR3 loop spans 14 amino acids. CDR3 residues: CASSWTGRNQPQHF. Here the CDR3 DNA reads TGTGCCAGCAGTTGGACAGGGCGCAATCAGCCCCAGCATTTT.

The rearrangement joins TRBV25-1 to TRBJ2-7; no definite D call. Trimming stripped 6 bases from V and 6 bases from J, with 15 bases between. The CDR3 sequence is 13 residues long. Germline CDR1 reads MGHDK; CDR2 reads SYGVNS. CDR3 region: CASSNSGSGEQYF. The CDR3 region has the DNA TGTGCCAGCAGCAATTCGGGTAGTGGCGAGCAGTACTTC.

This clone was observed once. The chain employs TRBV5-4 and TRBJ1-4; a weak D match, TRBD1 (6 bases). CDR3 length: 15 amino acids. V was pared by 0 bases and J by 3 bases, with 9 bases between. Germline V CDR1 and CDR2: SGHNT, YYREEE (reference sequence). Written as DNA, the CDR3 is TGTGCCAGCAGCTTGGGGGGGCCGGCTAATGAAAAACTGTTTTTT. It is translated as CASSLGGPANEKLFF.

The DNA of the CDR3 is TGTGCCAGCAGGCGGGAGGGAGGGGGCCTATCCTACGAGCAGTACTTC. It yields the protein CASRREGGGLSYEQYF. J is TRBJ2-7 and V is TRBV7-2; 9 nucleotides match TRBD2. This CDR3 has 16 residues. Germline assignment: CDR1 SGHTA and CDR2 FQGNSA. After removal of 6 bases from V and 1 base from J, the junction contained 10 bases not matched to a gene.

The V and J genes are TRBV7-9 and TRBJ1-2, with D possibly matching TRBD1 (6 bases). The CDR3 has 15 amino acids. V lost 3 bases, J lost 7 bases, and 18 bases lay in between. Germline V lookup: CDR1 SEHNR, CDR2 FQNEAQ (reference sequence). CDR3 nucleotide sequence: TGTGCCAGCAGCTTTGGCGGGGGCACCCTATCTGGCTACACCTTC. It translates to CASSFGGGTLSGYTF.

The chain links TRBV25-1 to TRBJ2-3; a possible D gene is TRBD2 (6 bases). CDR1 is MGHDK and CDR2 is SYGVNS in the germline V gene. V shed 2 bases and J shed 3 bases, with 15 bases lying between them. This CDR3 is built from 16 residues. The chain's CDR3 is CASSEESAGGTDTQYF. CDR3 nucleotide sequence: TGTGCCAGCAGTGAAGAATCGGCAGGAGGGACAGATACGCAGTATTTT. The full variable domain, rest sourced from reference TRBV25-1 and TRBJ2-3, is EADIYQTPRYLVIGTGKKITLECSQTMGHDKMYWYQQDPGMELHLIHYSYGVNSTEKGDLSSESTVSRIRTEHFPLTLESARPSHTSQYLCASSEESAGGTDTQYFGPGTRLTVL.

The V gene is TRBV2, the J gene TRBJ1-5; 9 bases agree with TRBD1. CDR1 is SNHLY and CDR2 is FYNNEI in the germline V gene. The junction had 3 bases not matched to a gene; V was cut back by 6 bases and J by 0 bases. The CDR3 is made up of 15 amino acids. The DNA for the CDR3 is TGTGCCAGCAGAATGACAGGGGGTAGCAATCAGCCCCAGCATTTT. Its translation: CASRMTGGSNQPQHF.

The genes are TRBV5-5 and TRBJ1-3; 8 nucleotides match TRBD1. The germline CDR1 and CDR2 sequences are SGHKS and YYEKEE (reference sequence). V dropped 1 base and J dropped 4; count of bases not matched to a gene: 10. The CDR3 length is 17 residues. CDR3 DNA: TGTGCCAGCAGCTTGCTGAGACAGGGGTCTTCCGGAAACACCATATATTTT. It is translated as CASSLLRQGSSGNTIYF. Drawing the rest from reference TRBV5-5 and TRBJ1-3, the complete variable domain is DAGVTQSPTHLIKTRGQQVTLRCSPISGHKSVSWYQQVLGQGPQFIFQYYEKEERGRGNFPDRFSARQFPNYSSELNVNALLLGDSALYLCASSLLRQGSSGNTIYFGEGSWLTVV.

The chain joins TRBV18 to TRBJ2-1; 8 nucleotides agree with TRBD2. Germline CDR1 KGHSH, CDR2 LQKENI. Germline trimming cut 0 bases from V and 7 bases from J; bases unmatched to any gene: 5. The length of the CDR3 is 15 residues. The CDR3 nucleotides are TGTGCCAGCTCACCACCTGTCGGGAGGGAAAATGAGCAGTTCTTC. It yields the protein CASSPPVGRENEQFF.

This chain uses TRBV7-9 with TRBJ1-2; TRBD1 matches at 8 bases. V lost 5 bases to trimming and J lost 3 bases; unmatched junction nucleotides: 8. Germline V CDR1 and CDR2: SEHNR, FQNEAQ (reference sequence). The CDR3 totals 15 residues. For the CDR3, the DNA is TGTGCCAGCAGCCAGCCGGGACAGGATTACTATGGCTACACCTTC. It specifies CASSQPGQDYYGYTF.

The chain links TRBV10-3 to TRBJ2-3, with a possible D match to TRBD2 (6 bases). The CDR3 runs to 16 residues. Between the trimmed V and J ends, which lost 6 bases and 1 base, there was a span of 17 bases. CDR1 ENHRY and CDR2 SYGVKD come from the germline V gene. The DNA of the CDR3 is TGTGCCATCAGGGCCTCCGACGGCGGGGGCACAGATACGCAGTATTTT. Its translation is CAIRASDGGGTDTQYF.

The chain uses TRBV5-1 and TRBJ2-7; maybe TRBD1 (6 bases). The ends were cut back, 4 bases at V and 6 bases at J, with 14 bases in the middle. The CDR3 has 13 amino acids. Germline V gives CDR1 SGHRS, CDR2 YFSETQ. Here the CDR3 reads CASSKTRGSEQYF. In DNA, the CDR3 is TGCGCCAGCAGCAAGACCAGGGGTAGCGAGCAGTACTTC.

The chain is built from TRBV29-1 and TRBJ2-5, with a possible D match to TRBD2 (5 bases). V was pared by 7 bases and J by 3 bases, with 6 bases between. The CDR3 is 10 amino acids. The V gene's germline CDR1 is SQVTM and CDR2 ANQGSEA. CDR3 DNA sequence: TGCAGCGGAGCGGAAGAGACCCAGTACTTC. Protein product: CSGAEETQYF.

This chain joins TRBV2 and TRBJ2-7, with TRBD2 identical over 12 bases. V was clipped by 7 bases and J by 6 bases; unmatched bases: 10. Germline-derived CDR1 and CDR2 are SNHLY and FYNNEI. The CDR3 is made up of 15 amino acids. CDR3 protein: CASNPLAGGYGEQYF. CDR3 nucleotide sequence: TGTGCCAGCAATCCCCTAGCGGGAGGGTATGGCGAGCAGTACTTC.

V is TRBV30 and J is TRBJ2-1, with 7 bases lining up with TRBD1. V trimming: 1 base; J trimming: 5 bases; junction bases outside the gene matches: 5. Germline V gene sequence: CDR1 GTSNPN, CDR2 SVGIG (reference sequence). The CDR3 extends over 14 amino acids. The CDR3 loop is CAWSADRQDNEQFF. The CDR3, as DNA: TGTGCCTGGAGTGCGGACAGGCAGGACAATGAGCAGTTCTTC.

The chain carries TRBV29-1 and TRBJ1-2; no reliable D call. CDR3 length equals 13 residues. V was shortened by 2 bases and J by 2 bases, with 9 bases between the two germline ends. Germline V gives CDR1 SQVTM, CDR2 ANQGSEA. The CDR3 spells CSVETTANYGYTF. As DNA, the CDR3 is TGCAGCGTTGAAACAACAGCCAACTATGGCTACACCTTC.

This chain joins TRBV19 and TRBJ2-1; TRBD2 aligns across 11 bases. Looked up from germline, CDR1 is LNHDA and CDR2 is SQIVND (reference sequence). The J segment lost 3 bases and the V segment lost 4 bases, leaving 5 bases of the junction unmatched. The CDR3 is 16 amino acids. The CDR3 sequence is CASSTNLAGGYNEQFF. The CDR3 DNA reads as TGTGCCAGTAGTACCAACCTAGCGGGGGGCTACAATGAGCAGTTCTTC.

This chain links TRBV18 with TRBJ1-5; no reliable D call. The CDR3 runs to 14 residues. Deletions cut 0 bases from V and 0 bases from J, with 3 bases between. Germline V gene lookup returns CDR1 KGHSH and CDR2 LQKENI. The CDR3 is CASSPPASNQPQHF. The CDR3 nucleotides read TGTGCCAGCTCACCACCGGCTAGCAATCAGCCCCAGCATTTT. Supplemented by reference TRBV18 and TRBJ1-5, the full variable domain reads NAGVMQNPRHLVRRRGQEARLRCSPMKGHSHVYWYRQLPEEGLKFMVYLQKENIIDESGMPKERFSAEFPKEGPSILRIQQVVRGDSAAYFCASSPPASNQPQHFGDGTRLSIL.

The chain recombines TRBV5-6 with TRBJ2-1, with D perhaps matching TRBD2 (6 bases). The germline V gene has CDR1 SGHDT and CDR2 YYEEEE. The CDR3 has 15 amino acids. Trimming cost V 1 base and J 7 bases, with 15 bases left between them. CDR3 DNA: TGTGCCAGCAGCTTGATCCTAGCGTCGGGGAATGAGCAGTTCTTC. Translating gives CASSLILASGNEQFF.

The chain joins TRBV2 to TRBJ2-7; perhaps TRBD2 as D (6 bases). Germline V lookup: CDR1 SNHLY, CDR2 FYNNEI. CDR3 length equals 12 residues. The V end was cut by 8 bases, the J end by 11 bases, with 19 bases between. The CDR3 coding sequence is TGTGCCAGCTCCCCCGTCCGGGAGTTTAAGTACTTC. It yields the protein CASSPVREFKYF. Complete variable domain (other parts from reference TRBV2 and TRBJ2-7): EPEVTQTPSHQVTQMGQEVILRCVPISNHLYFYWYRQILGQKVEFLVSFYNNEISEKSEIFDDQFSVERPDGSNFTLKIRSTKLEDSAMYFCASSPVREFKYFGPGTRLTVT.

The chain has TRBV28 and TRBJ1-5; the D is unclear. This CDR3 spans 15 amino acids. Germline-derived CDR1 and CDR2 are MDHEN and SYDVKM. V lost 3 bases to trimming and J lost 7 bases, with 16 bases between them. In DNA form, the CDR3 reads TGTGCCAGCAGTTTCGCTGGGCAGCCCAGGCAGCCCCAGCATTTT. It specifies CASSFAGQPRQPQHF.

For this clone: Different DNA sequences within this sample yield the same CDR3. The rearrangement links TRBV5-8 to TRBJ2-5; 8 bases line up with TRBD1. CDR1 SGHTS and CDR2 YDEGEE come from the germline V gene. CDR3 size: 14 residues. J gave up 1 base and V 5 bases, and 4 bases lay outside the gene matches. CDR3 amino acids: CASSPGQGQETQYF. In DNA, the CDR3 is TGTGCCAGCAGTCCAGGACAGGGCCAAGAGACCCAGTACTTC.

V gene TRBV6-6 combines with J gene TRBJ2-2, with TRBD2 as a possible D gene (5 bases). Per the germline V gene, CDR1 is MNHNY and CDR2 is SVGAGI (reference sequence). The CDR3 extends over 13 amino acids. V was clipped by 2 bases and J by 7 bases, with 8 bases between them. CDR3 nucleotide sequence: TGTGCCAGCAGTTACGGAGGCATCGGGGAGCTGTTTTTT. Protein sequence: CASSYGGIGELFF.

The chain joins TRBV7-3 to TRBJ2-7, with 8 positions matching TRBD1. V gave up 5 bases and J gave up 9 bases; unmatched junction bases: 9. The germline V gene has CDR1 SGHTA and CDR2 FQGTGA. The CDR3 sequence is 13 residues long. In nucleotides, the CDR3 is TGTGCCAGCAGCCCTGGGACAGGTTTAGTGCAGTACTTC. Translated, it gives CASSPGTGLVQYF.

V is TRBV19 and J is TRBJ1-1; D is undetermined. The germline CDR1 and CDR2 sequences are LNHDA and SQIVND (reference sequence). CDR3 length: 14 amino acids. The V end lost 7 bases, the J end lost 0 bases, and 12 bases lay between the germline ends. The CDR3 is CASNRGNMNTEAFF. CDR3 sequence (DNA): TGTGCCAGTAACCGCGGGAACATGAACACTGAAGCTTTCTTT.